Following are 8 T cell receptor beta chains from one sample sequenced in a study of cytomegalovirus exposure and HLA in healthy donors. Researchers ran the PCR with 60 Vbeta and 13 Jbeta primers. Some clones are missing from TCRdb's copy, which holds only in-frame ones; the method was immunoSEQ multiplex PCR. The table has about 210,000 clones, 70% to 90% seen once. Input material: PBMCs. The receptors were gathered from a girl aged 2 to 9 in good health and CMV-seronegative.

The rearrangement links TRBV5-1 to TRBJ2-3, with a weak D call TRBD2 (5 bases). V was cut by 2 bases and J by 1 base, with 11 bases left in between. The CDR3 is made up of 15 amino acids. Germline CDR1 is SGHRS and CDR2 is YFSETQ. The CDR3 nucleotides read TGCGCCAGCAGCTTAACAAGGCGGGGCACAGATACGCAGTATTTT. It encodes CASSLTRRGTDTQYF.

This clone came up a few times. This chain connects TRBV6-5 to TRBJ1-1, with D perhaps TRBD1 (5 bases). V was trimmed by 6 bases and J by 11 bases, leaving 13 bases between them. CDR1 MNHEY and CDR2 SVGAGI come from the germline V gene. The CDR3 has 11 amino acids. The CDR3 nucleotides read TGTGCCAGCAGCGTCGGGGGGAGGGCTTTCTTT. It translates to CASSVGGRAFF.

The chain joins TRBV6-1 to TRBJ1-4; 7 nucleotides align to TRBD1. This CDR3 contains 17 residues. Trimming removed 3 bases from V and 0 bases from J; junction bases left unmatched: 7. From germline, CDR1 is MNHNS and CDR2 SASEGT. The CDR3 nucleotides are TGTGCCAGCAGTGACGGGGGCAGGGGGGCAACTAATGAAAAACTGTTTTTT. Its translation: CASSDGGRGATNEKLFF.

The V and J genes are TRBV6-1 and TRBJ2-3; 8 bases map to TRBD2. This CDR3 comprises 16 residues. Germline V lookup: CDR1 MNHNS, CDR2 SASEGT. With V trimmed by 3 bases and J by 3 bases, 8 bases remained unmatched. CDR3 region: CASSERRGGRTDTQYF. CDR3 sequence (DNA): TGTGCCAGCAGTGAGAGACGCGGGGGGCGAACAGATACGCAGTATTTT.

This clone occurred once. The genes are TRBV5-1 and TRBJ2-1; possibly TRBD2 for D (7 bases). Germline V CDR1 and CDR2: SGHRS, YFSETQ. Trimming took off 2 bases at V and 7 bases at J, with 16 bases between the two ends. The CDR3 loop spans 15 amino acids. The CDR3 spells CASSFTYREGNEQFF. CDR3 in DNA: TGCGCCAGCAGCTTTACGTACAGGGAGGGTAATGAGCAGTTCTTC.

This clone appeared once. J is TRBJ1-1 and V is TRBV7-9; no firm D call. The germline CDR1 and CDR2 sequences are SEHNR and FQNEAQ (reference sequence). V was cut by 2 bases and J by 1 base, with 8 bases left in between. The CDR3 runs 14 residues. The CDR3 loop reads CASSLSTWNTEAFF. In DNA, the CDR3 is TGTGCCAGCAGCTTATCAACTTGGAACACTGAAGCTTTCTTT. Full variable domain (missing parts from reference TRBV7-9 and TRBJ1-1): DTGVSQNPRHKITKRGQNVTFRCDPISEHNRLYWYRQTLGQGPEFLTYFQNEAQLEKSRLLSDRFSAERPKGSFSTLEIQRTEQGDSAMYLCASSLSTWNTEAFFGQGTRLTVV.

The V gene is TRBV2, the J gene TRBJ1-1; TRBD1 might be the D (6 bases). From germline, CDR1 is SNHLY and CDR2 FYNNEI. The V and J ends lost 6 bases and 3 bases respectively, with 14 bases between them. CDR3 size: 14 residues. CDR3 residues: CASSKRGAYTEAFF. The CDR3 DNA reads TGTGCCAGCAGCAAACGGGGGGCTTACACTGAAGCTTTCTTT.

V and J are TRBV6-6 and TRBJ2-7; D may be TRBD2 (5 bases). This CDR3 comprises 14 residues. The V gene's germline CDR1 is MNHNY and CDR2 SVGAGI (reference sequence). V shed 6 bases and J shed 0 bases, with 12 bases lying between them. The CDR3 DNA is TGTGCCAGCAGGAACACGGGGAGCTCCTACGAGCAGTACTTC. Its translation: CASRNTGSSYEQYF.